Sequencing of this T cell receptor beta chain was carried out in a study of T cells in localized non-small cell lung cancer. Overall study results and limits: Among the tissues sampled, uninvolved adjacent lung had the highest T cell clonality, above tumor. In adjacent lung, a median roughly 62 of the top 100 tumor clones were found. It remains possible that heterogeneity exists, since only one tumor region was sequenced.

This clone was detected only once. Antigen: not known. Measured with immunoSEQ multiplex PCR; TCRdb has only the in-frame clones, and not every one. This table holds tens of thousands of clones, over 85% found once. CDR3 length: 14 amino acids. CDR1 is SGHVS and CDR2 is FQNEAQ in the germline V gene. Trimming left V 4 bases short and J 6 bases short, with 16 bases between. Source: peripheral blood, taken before any cancer treatment. The TCR comes from a female donor older than 55 with stage I lung adenocarcinoma. The genes are TRBV7-8 and TRBJ2-7; D may match TRBD1 or TRBD2 (5 bases each). Written as DNA, the CDR3 is TGTGCCAGCAGCTACGCCGGGGCCTATGGCGAGCAGTACGTC. This sequence encodes CASSYAGAYGEQYV.